This note documents a single T cell receptor beta chain sequence. Its antigen is unknown. Germline V CDR1 and CDR2: SEHNR, FQNEAQ (reference sequence). The CDR3 sequence is 13 residues long. The V gene end was trimmed by 5 bases and the J gene end by 5 bases; junction bases not matched to a gene: 5. This specimen comes from a study of cytomegalovirus exposure and HLA in healthy donors. General study findings and limits: The majority of TCR sequences were rare, yet some public TCRs appeared in many donors.

60 Vbeta and 13 Jbeta primers were used in PCR. How the authors handled the data: Roughly 12 million shared chains were among 65 million to 85 million unique TCR beta chains counted in a later analysis. Sequencing used immunoSEQ multiplex PCR; TCRdb keeps in-frame clones, though not all of them. V, J and clone size are taken as reported in that table, and D and trimming were inferred from the DNA itself. Of roughly 34,000 clones in the sample, about two thirds were seen once. This clonotype was obtained from a man aged 35-49 years in good health and CMV-seropositive. The sample comprised PBMCs. The V gene is TRBV7-9, the J gene TRBJ2-7; 8 nucleotides match TRBD2. The CDR3 DNA is TGTGCCAGCAGCATTCGGGGGGGCAACGAGCAGTACTTC. It encodes CASSIRGGNEQYF.